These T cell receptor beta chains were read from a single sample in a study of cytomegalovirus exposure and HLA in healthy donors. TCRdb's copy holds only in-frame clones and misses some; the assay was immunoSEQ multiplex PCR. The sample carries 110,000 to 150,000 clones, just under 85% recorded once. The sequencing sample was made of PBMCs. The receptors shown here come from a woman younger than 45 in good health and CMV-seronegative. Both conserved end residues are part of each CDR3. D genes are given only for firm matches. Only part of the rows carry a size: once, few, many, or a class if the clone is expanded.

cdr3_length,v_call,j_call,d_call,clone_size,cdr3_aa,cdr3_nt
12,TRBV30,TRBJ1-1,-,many,CAWSRVSGEAFF,TGTGCCTGGAGCAGGGTGTCCGGTGAAGCTTTCTTT
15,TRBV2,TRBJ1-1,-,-,CASSPTTKMNTEAFF,TGTGCCAGCAGTCCAACCACTAAAATGAACACTGAAGCTTTCTTT
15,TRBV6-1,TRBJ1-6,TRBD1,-,CASSERDRFPISLHF,TGTGCCAGCAGTGAAAGGGACAGGTTTCCCATATCCCTCCACTTT
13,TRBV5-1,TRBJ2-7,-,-,CASSLVGEYEQYF,TGCGCCAGCAGCTTGGTGGGAGAGTACGAGCAGTACTTC
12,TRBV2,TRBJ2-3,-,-,CASSSSGDTQYF,TGTGCCAGCAGTTCCAGCGGCGATACGCAGTATTTT
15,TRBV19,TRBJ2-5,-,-,CASSRQGVRQETQYF,TGTGCCAGTAGTAGACAAGGGGTTCGCCAAGAGACCCAGTACTTC
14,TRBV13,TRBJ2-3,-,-,CASSSRDLTDTQYF,TGTGCCAGCAGCTCTCGGGACTTAACAGATACGCAGTATTTT
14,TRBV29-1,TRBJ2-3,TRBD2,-,CSVKRGVVTDTQYF,TGCAGCGTTAAGCGGGGGGTCGTCACAGATACGCAGTATTTT
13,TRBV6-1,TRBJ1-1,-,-,CASSEMGGTEAFF,TGTGCCAGCAGTGAAATGGGGGGCACTGAAGCTTTCTTT
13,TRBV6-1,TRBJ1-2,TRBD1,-,CASSGTGIGGYTF,TGTGCCAGCAGTGGGACAGGTATAGGCGGCTACACCTTC
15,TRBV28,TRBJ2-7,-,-,CASSTSQTGGGEQYF,TGTGCCAGCAGCACGAGTCAGACTGGGGGCGGCGAGCAGTACTTC
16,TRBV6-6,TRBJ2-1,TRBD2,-,CASSEWAGGPHNEQFF,TGTGCCAGCAGCGAGTGGGCGGGGGGGCCCCACAATGAGCAGTTCTTC
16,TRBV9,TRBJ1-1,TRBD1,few,CASSVELDRADTEAFF,TGTGCCAGCAGCGTAGAGTTGGACAGGGCGGACACTGAAGCTTTCTTT
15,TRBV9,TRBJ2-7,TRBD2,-,CASSVGSGGIYEQYF,TGTGCCAGCAGCGTTGGTAGCGGGGGGATCTACGAGCAGTACTTC
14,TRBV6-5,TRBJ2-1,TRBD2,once,CASSFTSGGREQFF,TGTGCCAGCAGTTTTACTAGCGGGGGTCGGGAGCAGTTCTTC
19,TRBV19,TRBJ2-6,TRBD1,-,CASSIEYWQGAEGANVLTF,TGTGCCAGTAGTATAGAGTACTGGCAGGGGGCTGAAGGGGCCAACGTCCTGACTTTC
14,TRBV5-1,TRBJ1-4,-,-,CASSLGRTNEKLFF,TGCGCCAGCAGCTTGGGGAGGACTAATGAAAAACTGTTTTTT
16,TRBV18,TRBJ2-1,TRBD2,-,CASSPSSGGGYNEQFF,TGTGCCAGCTCACCAAGCTCGGGGGGGGGATACAATGAGCAGTTCTTC
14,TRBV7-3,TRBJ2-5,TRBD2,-,CASSYSGASETQYF,TGTGCCAGCAGCTACAGCGGGGCGTCTGAGACCCAGTACTTC
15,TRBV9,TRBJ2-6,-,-,CASSVRGSGANVLTF,TGTGCCAGCAGCGTGAGAGGCTCTGGGGCCAACGTCCTGACTTTC
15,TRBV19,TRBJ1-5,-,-,CASSLLQGRNQPQHF,TGTGCCAGTAGCTTATTGCAGGGAAGGAATCAGCCCCAGCATTTT
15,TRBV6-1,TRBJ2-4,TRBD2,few,CASKGSSGGENIQYF,TGTGCCAGCAAGGGGTCTAGCGGGGGGGAAAACATTCAGTACTTC
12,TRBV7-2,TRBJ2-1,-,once,CASSLRGFEQFF,TGTGCCAGCAGCTTAAGGGGCTTTGAGCAGTTCTTC
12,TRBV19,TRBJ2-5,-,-,CASSDTGRSQYF,TGTGCCAGTAGTGACACAGGGAGATCCCAGTACTTC
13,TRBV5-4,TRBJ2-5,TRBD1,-,CASSPDRVETQYF,TGTGCCAGCAGCCCGGACAGGGTGGAGACCCAGTACTTC
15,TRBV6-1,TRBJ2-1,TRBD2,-,CASSGTSGGYNEQFF,TGTGCCAGCAGTGGGACTAGCGGGGGGTACAATGAGCAGTTCTTC
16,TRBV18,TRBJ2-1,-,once,CASSPAGPISYNEQFF,TGTGCCAGCTCACCAGCGGGACCGATCTCCTACAATGAGCAGTTCTTC
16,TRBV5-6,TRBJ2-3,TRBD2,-,CASSSGTSGGRDTQYF,TGTGCCAGCAGCTCAGGGACTAGCGGGGGAAGGGATACGCAGTATTTT
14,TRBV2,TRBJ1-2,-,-,CASRATPGNYGYTF,TGTGCCAGCAGGGCTACTCCAGGGAACTATGGCTACACCTTC
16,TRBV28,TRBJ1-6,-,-,CASSGSGQLYNSPLHF,TGTGCCAGCAGTGGCTCCGGACAGCTCTATAATTCACCCCTCCACTTT
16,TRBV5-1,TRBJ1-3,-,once,CASSLLSTDSGNTIYF,TGCGCCAGCAGCTTGTTAAGTACTGATTCTGGAAACACCATATATTTT
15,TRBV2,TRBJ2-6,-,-,CASTPRSAGANVLTF,TGTGCCAGCACCCCGAGGAGTGCTGGGGCCAACGTCCTGACTTTC
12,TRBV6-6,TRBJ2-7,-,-,CASSRPGYEQYF,TGTGCCAGCAGCCGCCCAGGCTACGAGCAGTACTTC
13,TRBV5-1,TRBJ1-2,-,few,CASSLSQGNGYTF,TGCGCCAGCAGCCTATCGCAGGGGAATGGCTACACCTTC
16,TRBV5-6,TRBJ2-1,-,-,CASSPGVLAYNNEQFF,TGTGCCAGCAGCCCCGGGGTTCTAGCTTACAACAATGAGCAGTTCTTC
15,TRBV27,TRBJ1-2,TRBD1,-,CASRRYRDSPYGYTF,TGTGCCAGCAGACGATACCGGGACAGTCCCTATGGCTACACCTTC
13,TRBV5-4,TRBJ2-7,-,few,CASSGGQSYEQYF,TGTGCCAGCAGCGGGGGACAATCCTACGAGCAGTACTTC
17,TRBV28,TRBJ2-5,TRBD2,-,CASSLNLLAGGSETQYF,TGTGCCAGCAGCCTAAATCTACTAGCGGGGGGTTCAGAGACCCAGTACTTC
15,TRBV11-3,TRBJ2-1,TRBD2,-,CASSLVSGGANEQFF,TGTGCCAGCAGCTTAGTGAGCGGGGGGGCTAATGAGCAGTTCTTC
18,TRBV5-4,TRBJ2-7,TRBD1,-,CASSSGRDRLLGSYEQYF,TGTGCCAGCAGCTCGGGGCGGGACAGGCTTCTGGGGTCCTACGAGCAGTACTTC
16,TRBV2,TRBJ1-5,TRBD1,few,CASSATQTGVNQPQHF,TGTGCCAGCAGTGCAACCCAGACAGGGGTCAATCAGCCCCAGCATTTT
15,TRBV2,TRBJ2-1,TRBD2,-,CASSESSGGVNEQFF,TGTGCCAGCAGTGAATCTAGCGGGGGGGTCAATGAGCAGTTCTTC
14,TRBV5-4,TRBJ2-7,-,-,CASSLVGGAGEQYF,TGTGCCAGCAGCTTGGTGGGGGGGGCGGGAGAGCAGTACTTC
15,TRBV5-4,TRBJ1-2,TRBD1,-,CASSLWDRGNYGYTF,TGTGCCAGCAGCTTGTGGGACAGGGGCAACTATGGCTACACCTTC
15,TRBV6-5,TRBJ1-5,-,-,CASRQNRDTYQPQHF,TGTGCCAGCAGGCAAAATCGGGACACCTATCAGCCCCAGCATTTT
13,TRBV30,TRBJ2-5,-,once,CAWDGQFQETQYF,TGTGCCTGGGATGGACAGTTCCAAGAGACCCAGTACTTC
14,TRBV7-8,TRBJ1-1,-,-,CASSARVMNTEAFF,TGTGCCAGCAGCGCCAGGGTCATGAACACTGAAGCTTTCTTT
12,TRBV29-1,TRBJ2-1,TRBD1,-,CSVNRGHGEQFF,TGCAGCGTAAACAGGGGGCATGGTGAGCAGTTCTTC
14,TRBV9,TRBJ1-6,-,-,CASSVDSTNSPLHF,TGTGCCAGCAGCGTGGACAGCACTAATTCACCCCTCCACTTT
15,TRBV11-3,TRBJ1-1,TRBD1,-,CASSSQTGAQSEAFF,TGTGCCAGCAGCTCCCAGACAGGGGCCCAATCTGAAGCTTTCTTT
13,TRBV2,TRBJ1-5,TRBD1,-,CATKTGSNQPQHF,TGTGCCACCAAGACAGGGAGCAATCAGCCCCAGCATTTT
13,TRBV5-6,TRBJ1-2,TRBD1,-,CASRRDRGRGYTF,TGTGCCAGCAGAAGAGACAGGGGACGTGGCTACACCTTC
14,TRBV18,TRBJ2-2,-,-,CASSLDTNTGELFF,TGTGCCAGCTCACTAGATACGAACACCGGGGAGCTGTTTTTT